This TCR beta chain was identified during a study of T cells after yellow fever vaccination. Trimming removed 1 base from V and 5 bases from J, with 14 bases in between. This CDR3 is built from 15 residues. Germline V gene data show CDR1 as SGHTA and CDR2 as FQGNSA. TCRdb analysed the 5' RACE reads with MiXCR anew, one entry per CDR3 protein. Altogether hundreds of thousands of distinct CDR3 sequences are present, roughly a fifth being singletons, with the ten largest covering about 17%. The sequencing used PBMCs, collected 21 days after the first yellow fever vaccination. This TCR came from a man between 18 and 35 years old who received the YFV17D yellow fever vaccine. The chain combines TRBV7-2 with TRBJ2-5; possible D gene TRBD1, 5 bases. CDR3 region: CASSLGGVGVETQYF. As DNA, the CDR3 is TGTGCCAGCAGCTTAGGAGGAGTAGGGGTTGAGACCCAGTACTTC.